The 10 T cell receptor beta chains in this list originate from one sample, sequenced in a study of T-cell reconstitution after alpha-beta-depleted transplantation in children. The TCRbeta library incorporated unique molecular identifiers. MiXCR, run by TCRdb on the PCR reads, gives a single entry per CDR3 protein. This repertoire shows approximately 240,000 distinct CDR3 sequences, roughly 9% found once; its top ten account for approximately 6.2%. The input for sequencing was PBMCs from the stem cell graft donor, taken from the stem cell graft. The receptors derive from a human donor who donated a stem cell graft to a child with acute lymphoblastic leukemia.

The V call is TRBV20-1, the J call TRBJ2-7, with 10 positions matching TRBD2. Germline lookup yields CDR1 DFQATT and CDR2 SNEGSKA (reference sequence). Trimming removed 1 base from V and 4 bases from J; junction bases left unmatched: 7. This CDR3 region has 15 residues. The CDR3 region has the DNA TGCAGTGCTAGAGGGCTAGCGGGGGTAACTTACGAGCAGTACTTC. Residues: CSARGLAGVTYEQYF.

The J gene is TRBJ2-1, the V gene TRBV20-1, with a weak D call TRBD2 (6 bases). CDR1 is DFQATT, CDR2 SNEGSKA, per germline (reference sequence). V shed 0 bases and J shed 0 bases, with 12 bases lying between them. CDR3 size: 16 residues. CDR3: CSARDIAGNSYNEQFF. CDR3 coding DNA: TGCAGTGCTAGAGATATTGCGGGGAACTCCTACAATGAGCAGTTCTTC.

In its sample, this clonotype was seen many times. The genes are TRBV12-3 or TRBV12-4 and TRBJ2-7; D may correspond to TRBD1 or TRBD2 (5 bases each). The CDR3 is 14 amino acids. V dropped 6 bases and J dropped 6 bases, with 18 bases sitting between them. The CDR3 region has the DNA TGTGCCAGCAGGGCCGGACTCGGGACGGGCGAGCAGTACTTC. This codes for CASRAGLGTGEQYF.

V gene TRBV20-1 combines with J gene TRBJ1-6; TRBD1 aligns across 9 bases. The CDR3 is 15 amino acids. The V and J ends lost 0 bases and 8 bases, in that order; junction bases with no gene match: 5. The V gene's germline CDR1 is DFQATT and CDR2 SNEGSKA (reference sequence). The CDR3 reads CSARDRQGGYSPLHF. The CDR3 DNA follows: TGCAGTGCTAGAGACCGACAGGGGGGTTATTCACCCCTCCACTTT.

This clonotype was observed a few times. This rearrangement joins TRBV20-1 to TRBJ2-5; perhaps TRBD2 as D (6 bases). The CDR3 is made up of 14 amino acids. V was trimmed by 3 bases and J by 5 bases, leaving 16 bases between them. CDR1 and CDR2 from the germline V gene are DFQATT and SNEGSKA (reference sequence). CDR3 coding DNA: TGCAGTGCTAGTCGTGCGGGGTTAGTGGAGACCCAGTACTTC. Translated, it gives CSASRAGLVETQYF.

This clonotype was seen a few times. The chain employs TRBV6-2 or TRBV6-3 and TRBJ1-1; D is unclear. Germline V gives CDR1 MNHEY, CDR2 SVGEGT. The germline V and J ends were trimmed by 1 base and 1 base, with 10 bases remaining between them. The CDR3 extends over 15 amino acids. CDR3 coding DNA: TGTGCCAGCAGTTACTACGGAAAGGGGAACACTGAAGCTTTCTTT. Protein: CASSYYGKGNTEAFF.

This chain joins TRBV7-8 and TRBJ2-7; unclear D gene. Trimming took off 5 bases at V and 3 bases at J, with 23 bases between the two ends. Per the germline V gene, CDR1 is SGHVS and CDR2 is FQNEAQ. The CDR3 spans 17 residues. CDR3 in DNA: TGTGCCAGCAGCCCCCTAGGTGGTGACTCCCGTATCTACGAGCAGTACTTC. As protein: CASSPLGGDSRIYEQYF. Using reference TRBV7-8 and TRBJ2-7 for the parts outside the CDR3, the full variable domain is GAGVSQSPRYKVAKRGQDVALRCDPISGHVSLFWYQQALGQGPEFLTYFQNEAQLDKSGLPSDRFFAERPEGSVSTLKIQRTQQEDSAVYLCASSPLGGDSRIYEQYFGPGTRLTVT.

On this clonotype itself: A much bigger clone sits one base away, suggesting this may be a read error. The chain recombines TRBV12-3 or TRBV12-4 with TRBJ1-1, with a tentative D call TRBD1 (5 bases). The V end was cut by 8 bases, the J end by 3 bases, with 16 bases between. The CDR3 length is 14 residues. In DNA, the CDR3 is TGTGCCAGCGGTAAGGGCAGGGTATACACTGAAGCTTTCTTT. This translates into CASGKGRVYTEAFF.

This clonotype came up a few times. The chain uses TRBV6-4 and TRBJ2-5; the D is unclear. The CDR3 is made up of 14 amino acids. With 7 bases removed from V and 1 base from J, the gap between germline ends came to 13 bases. Germline V gene data show CDR1 as MRHNA and CDR2 as SNTAGT. Here the CDR3 reads CASINPRSQETQYF. The CDR3, as DNA: TGTGCCAGCATCAATCCCCGGTCCCAAGAGACCCAGTACTTC.

Ten or more counts support this clonotype. The rearrangement uses TRBV2 and TRBJ1-5; D uncertain. CDR3 size: 15 residues. The V and J ends lost 2 bases and 1 base respectively, with 9 bases between them. From germline, CDR1 is SNHLY and CDR2 FYNNEI. The CDR3 is CASSERPKSNQPQHF. In nucleotides, the CDR3 is TGTGCCAGCAGTGAAAGACCGAAAAGCAATCAGCCCCAGCATTTT.